This T cell receptor (beta chain) was captured by sequencing in a study of blood T cell repertoires in COVID-19 (dated by TCRdb to the early 2020s). Background on the whole study: Collaborator samples came from the United States, Italy and Spain and covered acute and convalescent phases of COVID-19. The prospective study material was composed of cDNA or gDNA derived from T cells, B-cell-depleted T cells, or PBMCs. The dataset comprised deeply sampled blood TCRbeta repertoires from subjects exposed to, actively infected with, or recovered from COVID-19. The repertoires were made available in a free public database intended to serve as a resource for research on the immune response to SARS-CoV-2. The samples were drawn from two sources: the first 160 participants of the ongoing ImmuneRACE study, and 1,000 to 1,500 subjects contributed by 6 global collaborators. The sample metadata nearly always contained a de-identified subject ID, COVID-19 status, age in years and sex. HLA class I and class II types, where available, came from metadata supplied by the sample provider rather than from assay-based typing.

Comments on this clone: Its binding antigen is unknown. One base away there is no much larger clone; base qualities are not given.

TCRbeta CDR3 regions were amplified from genomic DNA by means of the immunoSEQ Assay, a bias-controlled multiplex PCR. Concerning the study's data processing: Within the assay, amplification of reference gene primers was used to estimate how many nucleated cells each sample contained. To quantify the absolute abundance of each unique TCRbeta CDR3 rearrangement, sequence reads were collapsed and filtered. For each sample, productive Simpson clonality was calculated by taking the square root of Simpson's diversity index across productive rearrangements. Not all clones reach the TCRdb copy of this immuneACCESS table, which keeps in-frame sequences only. Checked studies attribute under half of the gap to unresolved V genes and leave the rest unexplained. That table is the source of V, J and clone size, and D and trimming were worked out from the DNA. This sample has approximately 300,000 clones in its table, and 87% of those were observed once. The biggest ten clones account for roughly 2.4% of the sample.

Including cysteine and phenylalanine, the CDR3 has 16 amino acids. Left in the record is the CDR3 DNA by itself, 48 bases read in frame from the first base. Trimming costs V 3 bases and J 3 bases, and their ends lie 18 bases apart. In the germline V gene, CDR1 corresponds to SQVTM and CDR2 to ANQGSEA. On the study overall, not on this receptor specifically: How much clinical and demographic metadata was included differed by source and by participant, and the metadata was provided uncurated.

Another Seattle source contributed samples from volunteer blood donors who had recovered from COVID-19. Whole blood was collected in K2EDTA tubes by collaborating institutions according to the institutions' own protocols. For TCRbeta analysis, collaborator samples were shipped as frozen whole blood, as isolated PBMCs, or as DNA extracted from either sample type. Source material: peripheral blood. The sequence links TRBV29-1 to TRBJ1-3; 5 matching bases give a weak D call of TRBD1. The receptor was derived from a woman between 50 and 59 years old who had recovered from COVID-19. In nucleotides, the sequence is TGCAGCGTTGACGCCAGGGATAAGATAAATGGAAACACCATATATTTT. Its protein reads: CSVDARDKINGNTIYF.